The 20 T cell receptor beta chains reported below all come from one sample, sequenced in a study of OX40 agonist ivuxolimab in advanced cancers. Only in-frame clones appear in the TCRdb table, and some are missing; sequencing was by immunoSEQ multiplex PCR. The data contain roughly 69,000 clones, about 87% of them seen just once; the ten biggest clones take up about 3.9%. Sequences were derived from CD4+ or CD8+ T cells sorted from blood, sampled in a trial of the OX40 agonist ivuxolimab. The source is an adult with an advanced solid tumor such as melanoma, head and neck, liver or kidney cancer.

The chain couples TRBV5-1 to TRBJ2-7, with D possibly matching TRBD2 (5 bases). Trimming stripped 7 bases from V and 5 bases from J, with 13 bases between. Germline lookup yields CDR1 SGHRS and CDR2 YFSETQ. CDR3 size: 12 residues. CDR3 sequence: CASCEGLDEQYF. In nucleotides, the CDR3 is TGCGCCAGCTGCGAGGGCCTCGACGAGCAGTACTTC.

V usage is TRBV2 and J usage is TRBJ2-2; no definite D call. CDR3 length: 16 amino acids. V was clipped by 3 bases and J by 2 bases, with 13 bases between them. The germline V gene encodes CDR1 SNHLY and CDR2 FYNNEI. The CDR3 sequence is CASSEVGLLNTGELFF. As DNA, the CDR3 is TGTGCCAGCAGTGAGGTTGGGCTATTAAACACCGGGGAGCTGTTTTTT. The full variable domain, in which reference TRBV2 and TRBJ2-2 provide the parts outside the CDR3, is EPEVTQTPSHQVTQMGQEVILRCVPISNHLYFYWYRQILGQKVEFLVSFYNNEISEKSEIFDDQFSVERPDGSNFTLKIRSTKLEDSAMYFCASSEVGLLNTGELFFGEGSRLTVL.

This chain uses TRBV28 with TRBJ1-2; possible D gene TRBD1, 6 bases. CDR1 MDHEN and CDR2 SYDVKM come from the germline V gene. There are 12 residues in the CDR3. V lost 8 bases, J lost 4 bases, and 11 bases lay in between. The DNA for the CDR3 is TGTGCCAGCGGCCTGGACAGCTATGGCTACACCTTC. Translated: CASGLDSYGYTF.

The rearrangement links TRBV29-1 to TRBJ2-1, with 11 bases aligning to TRBD2. The CDR3 sequence is 13 residues long. After removal of 7 bases from V and 7 bases from J, the junction contained 6 bases not matched to a gene. The V gene's germline CDR1 is SQVTM and CDR2 ANQGSEA. The CDR3 loop is CSGTSGRSNEQFF. For the CDR3, the DNA is TGCAGCGGTACTAGCGGGAGAAGTAATGAGCAGTTCTTC.

The chain is built from TRBV28 and TRBJ2-7; maybe TRBD2 (6 bases). Trimming removed 9 bases at V and 6 bases at J, with 12 bases between. The CDR3 runs 11 residues. Germline V gene lookup returns CDR1 MDHEN and CDR2 SYDVKM. Written as DNA, the CDR3 is TGTGCCAGTAGACTAGGATTCGAGCAGTACTTC. This encodes CASRLGFEQYF. The full variable domain, its missing parts supplied by reference TRBV28 and TRBJ2-7, is DVKVTQSSRYLVKRTGEKVFLECVQDMDHENMFWYRQDPGLGLRLIYFSYDVKMKEKGDIPEGYSVSREKKERFSLILESASTNQTSMYLCASRLGFEQYFGPGTRLTVT.

The DNA of the CDR3 is TGTGCCAGCAGTTACGACGGGAATGAAAAACTGTTTTTT. It specifies CASSYDGNEKLFF. The V call is TRBV6-5, the J call TRBJ1-4, with unresolved D. Looked up from germline, CDR1 is MNHEY and CDR2 is SVGAGI. The length of the CDR3 is 13 residues. V was pared by 2 bases and J by 5 bases, with 6 bases between.

The chain's CDR3 is CASSMPGAITDTQYF. The CDR3 coding sequence is TGTGCCAGTAGTATGCCAGGGGCTATCACAGATACGCAGTATTTT. The chain is built from TRBV19 and TRBJ2-3; tentative D call: TRBD1 (6 bases). This CDR3 has 15 amino acids. V lost 3 bases and J lost 2, with 12 bases in between. Germline V CDR1 and CDR2: LNHDA, SQIVND (reference sequence). The variable domain in full, completed from reference TRBV19 and TRBJ2-3, reads DGGITQSPKYLFRKEGQNVTLSCEQNLNHDAMYWYRQDPGQGLRLIYYSQIVNDFQKGDIAEGYSVSREKKESFPLTVTSAQKNPTAFYLCASSMPGAITDTQYFGPGTRLTVL.

The chain carries TRBV7-2 and TRBJ1-5; D remains unclear. CDR3 length equals 14 residues. Germline loops: CDR1 SGHTA, CDR2 FQGNSA. V was shortened by 4 bases and J by 3 bases, with 10 bases between the two germline ends. The CDR3 reads CASSSSMVNQPQHF. The CDR3 DNA sequence: TGTGCCAGCAGCTCCTCGATGGTCAATCAGCCCCAGCATTTT.

The chain couples TRBV28 to TRBJ2-7; D not resolved. The CDR3 is 15 amino acids. Germline V CDR1 and CDR2: MDHEN, SYDVKM. Trimming stripped 3 bases from V and 0 bases from J, with 12 bases between. CDR3 in DNA: TGTGCCAGCAGTTTCTCGGGTTCGAGCTCCTACGAGCAGTACTTC. Residues: CASSFSGSSSYEQYF.

The rearrangement uses TRBV7-8 and TRBJ2-1, with 7 bases lining up with TRBD1. J was trimmed by 0 bases and V by 2 bases; bases with no gene match: 4. This CDR3 region has 16 residues. CDR1 is SGHVS and CDR2 is FQNEAQ in the germline V gene. CDR3 sequence: CASSLQGESSYNEQFF. In nucleotides, the CDR3 is TGTGCCAGCAGCTTACAGGGGGAGTCCTCCTACAATGAGCAGTTCTTC.

The chain carries TRBV7-9 and TRBJ2-3; 7 nucleotides line up with TRBD1. J gave up 1 base and V 5 bases, and 3 bases lay outside the gene matches. The germline CDR1 and CDR2 sequences are SEHNR and FQNEAQ (reference sequence). CDR3 size: 14 residues. For the CDR3, the DNA is TGTGCCAGCAGCCGACAGGGCGGCACAGATACGCAGTATTTT. It codes for CASSRQGGTDTQYF.

This rearrangement joins TRBV4-1 to TRBJ2-1; 11 nucleotides agree with TRBD2. With 1 base clipped from V and 5 bases from J, the junction kept 1 base outside the gene matches. The CDR3 totals 15 residues. Germline V gene lookup returns CDR1 MGHRA and CDR2 YSYEKL. The CDR3 DNA follows: TGCGCCAGCAGCCAAGTGACTAGCGGGAACAATGAGCAGTTCTTC. Translating it yields CASSQVTSGNNEQFF.

This clone was observed once. The chain links TRBV19 to TRBJ2-2; 8 nucleotides match TRBD1. The V gene end was trimmed by 4 bases and the J gene end by 6 bases; junction bases not matched to a gene: 4. Germline loops: CDR1 LNHDA, CDR2 SQIVND (reference sequence). The CDR3 consists of 14 residues. The CDR3 region is CASSTWTGSGELFF. CDR3 sequence (DNA): TGTGCCAGTAGTACATGGACAGGGTCCGGGGAGCTGTTTTTT.

The chain is built from TRBV7-3 and TRBJ2-5; D is perhaps TRBD2 (6 bases). The CDR3 is made up of 15 amino acids. Per the germline V gene, CDR1 is SGHTA and CDR2 is FQGTGA. V was clipped by 3 bases and J by 5 bases, with 16 bases between them. Written as DNA, the CDR3 is TGTGCCAGCAGCTTCCAGGGAGGCAGTCGGGAGACCCAGTACTTC. Its translation is CASSFQGGSRETQYF.

This clone was detected only once. The rearrangement uses TRBV11-2 and TRBJ2-7, with 10 bases that match TRBD2. V gave up 4 bases and J gave up 2 bases; unmatched junction bases: 2. The CDR3 loop spans 14 amino acids. Germline loops: CDR1 SGHAT, CDR2 FQNNGV. The DNA of the CDR3 is TGTGCCAGCAGCTGGACTAGCGGAGCCTACGAGCAGTACTTC. Translation: CASSWTSGAYEQYF.

The chain is built from TRBV15 and TRBJ1-3, with D perhaps TRBD1 (6 bases). Trimming took 3 bases from V and 3 from J, leaving 9 bases between them. The length of the CDR3 is 14 residues. Germline CDR1 and CDR2: LNHNV and YYDKDF (reference sequence). The CDR3 sequence: CATSRDRGGNTIYF. The CDR3 DNA sequence: TGTGCCACCAGCAGGGACAGAGGTGGAAACACCATATATTTT.

The V and J genes are TRBV7-9 and TRBJ2-7; TRBD1 agrees at 9 bases. This CDR3 has 15 residues. From germline, CDR1 is SEHNR and CDR2 FQNEAQ (reference sequence). The V gene end was trimmed by 5 bases and the J gene end by 7 bases; junction bases not matched to a gene: 12. Here the CDR3 DNA reads TGTGCCAGCAGCCGTCCGGGACAGGGAGAGAATGAGCAGTACTTC. Protein product: CASSRPGQGENEQYF.

The chain recombines TRBV7-2 with TRBJ2-1; 9 bases line up with TRBD1. Germline V gene lookup returns CDR1 SGHTA and CDR2 FQGNSA. The CDR3 loop spans 16 amino acids. V was clipped by 3 bases and J by 6 bases; unmatched bases: 9. CDR3 in DNA: TGTGCCAGCAGCTTGCGCGGGACAGGGACCTCCAATGAGCAGTTCTTC. This gives the protein CASSLRGTGTSNEQFF. Full variable domain (outside the CDR3, taken from reference TRBV7-2 and TRBJ2-1): GAGVSQSPSNKVTEKGKDVELRCDPISGHTALYWYRQSLGQGLEFLIYFQGNSAPDKSGLPSDRFSAERTGGSVSTLTIQRTQQEDSAVYLCASSLRGTGTSNEQFFGPGTRLTVL.

The rearrangement joins TRBV7-2 to TRBJ2-5; no firm D call. Germline V CDR1 and CDR2: SGHTA, FQGNSA. The CDR3 runs 14 residues. V dropped 7 bases and J dropped 1 base, with 13 bases sitting between them. CDR3 DNA sequence: TGTGCCAGCACCCCTGACAAGGTCCAAGAGACCCAGTACTTC. Amino acids: CASTPDKVQETQYF.

As regards this clone: The sample holds other DNA sequences that translate to the same CDR3. This sequence joins TRBV7-2 and TRBJ1-1; 7 nucleotides match TRBD1. Germline CDR1 SGHTA, CDR2 FQGNSA. The CDR3 is 13 residues long. Unmatched junction bases numbered 7, after V lost 4 bases and J lost 8 bases. CDR3 residues: CASSYRGGTEAFF. For the CDR3, the DNA is TGTGCCAGCAGCTACAGGGGAGGCACCGAAGCTTTCTTT.